A single sample is the source of the 14 T cell receptor beta chains below, sequenced in a study of beta chain features in type 1 diabetes. Every isolated RNA sample was fully reverse transcribed, so sequencing captured expressed TCRB transcripts. Method: immunoSEQ multiplex PCR; TCRdb's copy keeps in-frame clones and lacks some. The table shows 160,000 or so clones, with approximately 12% occurring only once. The sequenced sample consisted of central memory CD4+ T cells from blood. These TCRs come from a man aged 18 to 30 in good health.

There are a few counts of this clone. V usage is TRBV4-2 and J usage is TRBJ2-7, with 7 nucleotides matching TRBD1. The CDR3 runs 16 residues. Germline-derived CDR1 and CDR2 are LGHNA and YNFKEQ. The J segment lost 6 bases and the V segment lost 1 base, leaving 12 bases of the junction unmatched. CDR3 loop: CASSQGPGTEPSEQYF. CDR3 bases: TGTGCCAGCAGCCAAGGGCCCGGGACAGAACCTAGCGAGCAGTACTTC.

The gene calls are TRBV10-3 and TRBJ2-3; the D gene could be TRBD1 or TRBD2 (5 bases each). The V gene lost 3 bases and the J gene lost 1 base, with 11 bases spanning the gap. This CDR3 contains 15 residues. Germline values: CDR1 ENHRY, CDR2 SYGVKD. The CDR3 DNA follows: TGTGCCATCAGTGAAAGGGGACGGGGCACAGATACGCAGTATTTT. This gives the protein CAISERGRGTDTQYF.

This sequence joins TRBV7-2 and TRBJ1-6; 7 positions match TRBD1. Germline CDR1 SGHTA, CDR2 FQGNSA. The ends lost 4 bases at V and 12 bases at J; junction bases unmatched: 15. This CDR3 is built from 16 residues. For the CDR3, the DNA is TGTGCCAGCAGCTCCAGTGGGGCAGGGGGTAATGGACCCCTCCACTTT. It is translated as CASSSSGAGGNGPLHF.

This clone was seen at least ten times. V gene TRBV5-1 combines with J gene TRBJ2-1; 7 bases are a match to TRBD2. The CDR3 runs to 16 residues. Germline V gives CDR1 SGHRS, CDR2 YFSETQ. J gave up 2 bases and V 0 bases, and 5 bases lay outside the gene matches. This CDR3 is CASSLAMGTTYNEQFF. DNA of the CDR3: TGCGCCAGCAGCTTGGCCATGGGGACTACCTACAATGAGCAGTTCTTC.

With regard to this clone: The same CDR3 is also encoded by other DNA sequences in this sample. The J gene is TRBJ2-3, the V gene TRBV5-4; no reliable D call. This CDR3 has 13 amino acids. CDR1 is SGHNT, CDR2 YYREEE, per germline (reference sequence). The V end lost 0 bases, the J end lost 3 bases, and 5 bases lay between the germline ends. This chain's CDR3 is CASSLEGTDTQYF. In DNA form, the CDR3 reads TGTGCCAGCAGCTTGGAAGGTACAGATACGCAGTATTTT.

The chain's CDR3 is CASNKRNWGARQPQHF. The CDR3 coding sequence is TGCGCCAGCAATAAGCGGAATTGGGGGGCTCGCCAGCCCCAGCATTTT. The rearrangement links TRBV5-1 to TRBJ1-5, with D tentatively TRBD1 (6 bases). The CDR3 is 16 residues long. Germline V gene sequence: CDR1 SGHRS, CDR2 YFSETQ. Trimming pared 6 bases from V and 7 bases from J, leaving 23 bases between. The full variable domain, with the rest looked up from reference TRBV5-1 and TRBJ1-5, is KAGVTQTPRYLIKTRGQQVTLSCSPISGHRSVSWYQQTPGQGLQFLFEYFSETQRNKGNFPGRFSGRQFSNSRSEMNVSTLELGDSALYLCASNKRNWGARQPQHFGDGTRLSIL.

V and J are TRBV29-1 and TRBJ1-1; D is unresolved. The germline gives CDR1 SQVTM, CDR2 ANQGSEA. The ends were cut back, 6 bases at V and 3 bases at J, with 11 bases in the middle. This CDR3 region has 12 residues. The CDR3 protein is CSVKTGHTEAFF. The CDR3 coding sequence is TGCAGCGTGAAAACTGGGCACACTGAAGCTTTCTTT.

This chain joins TRBV7-9 and TRBJ1-4; perhaps TRBD1 as D (6 bases). CDR3 length: 14 amino acids. The V gene's germline CDR1 is SEHNR and CDR2 FQNEAQ (reference sequence). The V end lost 5 bases, the J end lost 6 bases, and 13 bases lay between the germline ends. The CDR3 protein is CASSLGQGDEKLFF. Written as DNA, the CDR3 is TGTGCCAGCAGCCTGGGACAAGGAGATGAAAAACTGTTTTTT.

In its sample, this clone was seen a few times. The chain couples TRBV25-1 to TRBJ2-7; 10 bases are shared with TRBD2. Looked up from germline, CDR1 is MGHDK and CDR2 is SYGVNS. Trimming at V came to 2 bases and at J to 6 bases, leaving 7 bases not matched to a gene. The CDR3 runs 15 residues. This CDR3 reads CASSEPSGSSVEQYF. As DNA, the CDR3 is TGTGCCAGCAGTGAACCTAGCGGGAGTTCCGTCGAGCAGTACTTC.

This clone was recorded a few times. This CDR3 is also generated by other DNA sequences in the sample. This chain joins TRBV6-1 and TRBJ1-2; D is ambiguous. This CDR3 has 12 residues. The germline gives CDR1 MNHNS, CDR2 SASEGT. V lost 3 bases to trimming and J lost 4 bases, with 6 bases between them. CDR3 in DNA: TGTGCCAGCAGTGAGGGTGGCTATGGCTACACCTTC. This sequence encodes CASSEGGYGYTF.

V gene TRBV7-3 combines with J gene TRBJ2-3; 7 bases match TRBD1. Germline V lookup: CDR1 SGHTA, CDR2 FQGTGA. Trimming removed 4 bases from V and 5 bases from J; junction bases left unmatched: 3. The CDR3 contains 13 residues. In DNA, the CDR3 is TGTGCCAGCAGCTCCCAGGGGGAAGATACGCAGTATTTT. Translation: CASSSQGEDTQYF.

This clone showed up just a few times. V is TRBV28 and J is TRBJ2-7; D is perhaps TRBD2 (5 bases). CDR1 and CDR2 from the germline V gene are MDHEN and SYDVKM. The CDR3 covers 13 residues. Between the trimmed V and J ends, which lost 1 base and 4 bases, there was a span of 8 bases. CDR3 in amino acids: CASSLSRGYEQYF. The CDR3 nucleotides read TGTGCCAGCAGTTTATCACGGGGATACGAGCAGTACTTC.

The chain links TRBV30 to TRBJ2-3; TRBD2 matches 8 bases. Looked up from germline, CDR1 is GTSNPN and CDR2 is SVGIG (reference sequence). The CDR3 covers 13 residues. The ends lost 3 bases at V and 1 base at J; junction bases unmatched: 0. The DNA of the CDR3 is TGTGCCTGGAGGACTAGCGGCACAGATACGCAGTATTTT. This encodes CAWRTSGTDTQYF.

This clone has a handful of counts. The chain employs TRBV6-6 and TRBJ2-7, with D perhaps matching TRBD1 or TRBD2 (6 bases each). Trimming cost V 6 bases and J 5 bases, with 14 bases left between them. In germline, CDR1 is MNHNY, CDR2 SVGAGI (reference sequence). The length of the CDR3 is 13 residues. The CDR3 nucleotides read TGTGCCAGCAGGCCGGGGGCAGCCAACGAGCAGTACTTC. Protein: CASRPGAANEQYF.